These T cell receptor beta chains were read from a single sample in a study of spatial heterogeneity in lung cancer. TCRdb re-called the 5' RACE reads with MiXCR, one entry per CDR3 protein. The table shows 39,000 or so distinct CDR3 sequences, with roughly 7.4% occurring only once. Specimen: PBMCs, collected at surgery. The receptors stem from a male donor with early-stage non-small cell lung cancer. CDR3s include the opening cysteine and the closing phenylalanine or tryptophan. A D gene is named only where the DNA matches it firmly. Part of the rows lack a size; the others show once, few, many or a class for expanded clones.

j_gene,d_gene,len,abundance,v_gene,CDR3aa,CDR3nt
TRBJ2-3,-,16,-,TRBV14,CASSSLERGHTDTQYF,TGTGCCAGCAGCTCCTTAGAACGGGGACACACAGATACGCAGTATTTT
TRBJ1-1,-,13,many,TRBV7-2,CASSSPQGTEAFF,TGTGCCAGCAGCTCACCACAGGGAACTGAAGCTTTCTTT
TRBJ1-1,TRBD1,14,few,TRBV3-1,CASSRGQGVSEAFF,TGTGCCAGCAGTCGCGGACAGGGGGTTTCTGAAGCTTTCTTT
TRBJ1-4,-,16,-,TRBV6-5,CASSSALGATNEKLFF,TGTGCCAGCAGTTCCGCGCTGGGGGCAACTAATGAAAAACTGTTTTTT
TRBJ2-3,-,16,few,TRBV7-9,CASTPRGWGGTDTQYF,TGTGCCAGCACCCCCCGGGGGTGGGGGGGCACAGATACGCAGTATTTT
TRBJ1-5,TRBD1,17,-,TRBV19,CASRAWGRQGGNQPQHF,TGTGCCAGTAGGGCATGGGGGAGACAGGGAGGGAATCAGCCCCAGCATTTT
TRBJ1-2,-,13,many,TRBV12-3/TRBV12-4,CASRDMGGYGYTF,TGTGCCAGCAGGGACATGGGGGGGTATGGCTACACCTTC
TRBJ2-5,TRBD2,14,many,TRBV5-6,CASSPPSGGETQYF,TGTGCCAGCAGCCCCCCGAGCGGGGGGGAGACCCAGTACTTC
TRBJ2-3,TRBD2,15,many,TRBV30,CAWSPGLGNSDTQYF,TGTGCCTGGAGCCCGGGACTAGGGAATTCAGATACGCAGTATTTT
TRBJ2-6,-,16,many,TRBV5-1,CASSLGHSSGANVLTF,TGCGCCAGCAGCTTGGGCCACAGCTCTGGGGCCAACGTCCTGACTTTC
TRBJ2-3,-,14,many,TRBV6-1,CASNLGHFTDTQYF,TGTGCCAGCAATCTAGGCCACTTCACAGATACGCAGTATTTT
TRBJ2-1,-,13,few,TRBV7-3,CASSGTPRREQFF,TGTGCCAGCAGCGGGACCCCGCGACGAGAGCAGTTCTTC
TRBJ1-1,-,13,many,TRBV5-1,CASSFNTNTEAFF,TGCGCCAGCAGCTTCAATACGAACACTGAAGCTTTCTTT
TRBJ2-2,-,13,many,TRBV12-3/TRBV12-4,CASSFSNTGELFF,TGTGCCAGCAGTTTTTCGAATACCGGGGAGCTGTTTTTT
TRBJ1-1,-,13,many,TRBV18,CASSPTQNTEAFF,TGTGCCAGCTCACCGACTCAGAACACTGAAGCTTTCTTT
TRBJ2-1,TRBD2,16,many,TRBV11-2,CASSLLAGSSYNEQFF,TGTGCCAGCAGCCTACTAGCGGGGAGCTCCTACAATGAGCAGTTCTTC
TRBJ1-1,-,15,few,TRBV7-3,CASSLRGGGNTEAFF,TGTGCCAGCAGCTTAAGAGGAGGAGGGAACACTGAAGCTTTCTTT
TRBJ1-1,-,14,many,TRBV7-2,CASRPGHANTEAFF,TGTGCCAGCAGGCCAGGACACGCGAACACTGAAGCTTTCTTT
TRBJ2-7,TRBD2,14,many,TRBV7-6,CASSPGTRLHEQYF,TGTGCCAGCAGCCCCGGGACTAGGCTCCACGAGCAGTACTTC
TRBJ2-5,TRBD2,15,many,TRBV5-1,CASSLSSGREETQYF,TGCGCCAGCAGCTTGAGCAGTGGGAGGGAAGAGACCCAGTACTTC
TRBJ2-5,TRBD1,17,many,TRBV5-1,CASSLGPGQGASQTQYF,TGCGCCAGCAGCTTGGGCCCTGGACAGGGGGCCAGCCAGACCCAGTACTTC
TRBJ2-3,TRBD2,15,few,TRBV12-3/TRBV12-4,CASSSNPTSADTQYF,TGTGCCAGCAGTTCGAACCCGACTAGCGCGGATACGCAGTATTTT
TRBJ2-6,TRBD1,15,many,TRBV12-3/TRBV12-4,CASRDRGTGANVLTF,TGTGCCAGCAGGGACAGGGGTACTGGGGCCAACGTCCTGACTTTC
TRBJ2-7,TRBD1,14,many,TRBV7-6,CASSLEQGAGEQYF,TGTGCCAGCAGCTTAGAACAGGGGGCAGGGGAGCAGTACTTC
TRBJ2-1,TRBD2,14,many,TRBV29-1,CSVDRSGSNNEQFF,TGCAGCGTTGATCGGAGCGGGAGCAACAATGAGCAGTTCTTC
TRBJ2-1,TRBD2,15,many,TRBV3-1,CASSHASGGYNEQFF,TGTGCCAGCAGCCACGCTAGCGGGGGATACAATGAGCAGTTCTTC
TRBJ2-1,TRBD2,14,many,TRBV12-3/TRBV12-4,CASSRVSGSNEQFF,TGTGCCAGCAGTCGAGTTAGCGGGAGCAATGAGCAGTTCTTC
TRBJ2-5,TRBD2,14,-,TRBV4-1,CASNPPGRRETQYF,TGCGCCAGCAACCCACCCGGGAGGCGAGAGACCCAGTACTTC
TRBJ2-4,-,19,few,TRBV7-9,CASSLIGDLRGQAKNIQYF,TGTGCCAGCAGCTTAATTGGGGATCTCAGGGGTCAGGCCAAAAACATTCAGTACTTC
TRBJ2-7,-,13,many,TRBV29-1,CSVRFGVSYEQYF,TGCAGCGTTAGGTTCGGGGTTTCCTACGAGCAGTACTTC
TRBJ1-1,TRBD1,15,-,TRBV4-3,CASSQDGTGSTEAFF,TGCGCCAGCAGCCAAGACGGGACAGGGAGCACTGAAGCTTTCTTT
TRBJ1-6,-,16,-,TRBV12-3/TRBV12-4,CASSLGGSSYNSPLHF,TGTGCCAGCAGTTTAGGAGGCAGCTCCTATAATTCACCCCTCCACTTT
TRBJ2-2,-,13,many,TRBV9,CASSVDLSGELFF,TGTGCCAGCAGCGTAGACTTATCCGGGGAGCTGTTTTTT
TRBJ1-2,-,17,many,TRBV7-9,CASSLGSGAVLVYGYTF,TGTGCCAGCAGCTTAGGTTCCGGGGCAGTCCTGGTCTATGGCTACACCTTC
TRBJ1-6,-,15,many,TRBV20-1,CSARDWTAPNSPLHF,TGCAGTGCTAGAGATTGGACGGCCCCGAATTCACCCCTCCACTTT
TRBJ1-5,-,15,-,TRBV6-6,CASRPPTGIGQPQHF,TGTGCCAGCAGACCTCCGACAGGTATTGGACAGCCCCAGCATTTT
TRBJ2-3,-,15,many,TRBV9,CASSVRALSTDTQYF,TGTGCCAGCAGCGTTCGGGCCTTAAGCACAGATACGCAGTATTTT
TRBJ2-3,-,13,-,TRBV19,CASRLGGTDTQYF,TGTGCCAGTAGATTGGGGGGCACAGATACGCAGTATTTT
TRBJ2-3,TRBD1,15,many,TRBV20-1,CSATAQGYGTDTQYF,TGCAGTGCAACCGCACAGGGGTATGGCACAGATACGCAGTATTTT
TRBJ1-2,-,13,-,TRBV6-5,CASRQTANYGYTF,TGTGCCAGCAGACAGACAGCTAACTATGGCTACACCTTC
TRBJ2-2,-,14,many,TRBV7-3,CASTQGSNTGELFF,TGTGCCAGCACTCAGGGATCGAACACCGGGGAGCTGTTTTTT
TRBJ2-5,-,17,-,TRBV14,CASSQAGPDWNQETQYF,TGTGCCAGCAGCCAAGCCGGCCCAGACTGGAACCAAGAGACCCAGTACTTC
TRBJ1-5,-,13,-,TRBV7-2,CASSLDGVQPQHF,TGTGCCAGCAGCTTAGATGGGGTTCAGCCCCAGCATTTT